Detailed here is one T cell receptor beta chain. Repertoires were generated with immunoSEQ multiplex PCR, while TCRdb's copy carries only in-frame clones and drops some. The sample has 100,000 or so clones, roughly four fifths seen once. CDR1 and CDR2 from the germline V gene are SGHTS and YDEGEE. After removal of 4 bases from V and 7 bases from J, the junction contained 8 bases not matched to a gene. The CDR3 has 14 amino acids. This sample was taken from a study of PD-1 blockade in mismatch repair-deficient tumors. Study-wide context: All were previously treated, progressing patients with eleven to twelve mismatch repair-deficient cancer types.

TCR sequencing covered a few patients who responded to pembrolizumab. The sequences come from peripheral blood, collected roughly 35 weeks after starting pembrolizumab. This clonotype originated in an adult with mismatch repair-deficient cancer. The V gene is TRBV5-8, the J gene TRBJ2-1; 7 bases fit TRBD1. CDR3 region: CASSHSEGANEQFF. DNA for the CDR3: TGTGCCAGCAGCCACTCCGAGGGGGCAAATGAGCAGTTCTTC.